Listed here are 26 T cell receptor beta chains from one sample, sequenced in a study of T-cell memory formation after mild COVID-19. TCRdb itself ran the 5' RACE reads through MiXCR, one entry per CDR3 protein. This sample yields 130,000 to 150,000 distinct CDR3 sequences, of which around 5.8% are seen a single time; roughly 2.1% belongs to the top ten. Sequenced sample: PBMCs or a T cell subset sorted from them (not recorded which). Receptor source: an adult woman who had mild COVID-19 (a few samples of this study predate the infection). Cell type and time point are not known.

This clonotype occurred a few times. The chain combines TRBV9 with TRBJ2-1, with 14 nucleotides matching TRBD2. The germline V gene has CDR1 SGDLS and CDR2 YYNGEE. The CDR3 covers 17 residues. With V trimmed by 3 bases and J by 9 bases, 11 bases remained unmatched. The CDR3 is CASSGFETSGGGSEQFF. The CDR3 DNA follows: TGTGCCAGCAGCGGATTCGAGACTAGCGGGGGGGGAAGTGAGCAGTTCTTC.

This clonotype was seen only a few times. The chain combines TRBV12-3 or TRBV12-4 with TRBJ2-1; either TRBD1 or TRBD2 may supply D (6 bases each). V dropped 4 bases and J dropped 1 base, with 17 bases sitting between them. The CDR3 length is 17 residues. CDR3 in DNA: TGTGCCAGCAGTTGGTCCCTAGCGACAGGTTCCTACAATGAGCAGTTCTTC. Translated, it gives CASSWSLATGSYNEQFF.

Turning to this clonotype: Just one base apart from a much larger clone, this may be a read error. The chain employs TRBV11-3 and TRBJ2-2; D is unresolved. V dropped 4 bases and J dropped 0 bases, with 3 bases sitting between them. Germline loops: CDR1 SGHNT, CDR2 YENEEA. This CDR3 comprises 13 residues. The CDR3 bases are TGTGCCAGCAGCTCTACGAACACCGGGGAGCTGTTTTTT. Encoded protein: CASSSTNTGELFF.

At least ten counts were recorded for this clonotype. V is TRBV27 and J is TRBJ2-7; possibly TRBD1 for D (6 bases). Germline V gives CDR1 MNHEY, CDR2 SMNVEV (reference sequence). This CDR3 is 15 amino acids long. Deletions cut 3 bases from V and 2 bases from J, with 14 bases between. The CDR3 reads CASSFAGDPTYEQYF. The CDR3 DNA sequence: TGTGCCAGCAGTTTTGCAGGGGATCCAACCTACGAGCAGTACTTC.

This clonotype has a count of ten or more. This chain joins TRBV7-3 and TRBJ2-2, with a weak D call TRBD2 (6 bases). The CDR3 loop spans 22 amino acids. Germline V gene data show CDR1 as SGHTA and CDR2 as FQGTGA. With 5 bases removed from V and 1 base from J, the gap between germline ends came to 32 bases. CDR3 in DNA: TGTGCCAGCAGCCGCCTCCCTCCCGGGCGGAGGGGCTCAAGTTTGAACACCGGGGAGCTGTTTTTT. It yields the protein CASSRLPPGRRGSSLNTGELFF.

This clonotype has ten or more counts. The rearrangement links TRBV5-1 to TRBJ2-7, with TRBD1 matching over 10 bases. Per the germline V gene, CDR1 is SGHRS and CDR2 is YFSETQ. The CDR3 sequence is 14 residues long. The ends lost 4 bases at V and 2 bases at J; junction bases unmatched: 3. The CDR3 loop reads CASSTGTGAYEQYF. As DNA, the CDR3 is TGCGCCAGCAGCACAGGGACAGGGGCCTACGAGCAGTACTTC.

This clonotype was detected a few times. One end of the junction does not line up with germline, which may come from a read error. V usage is TRBV5-8 and J usage is TRBJ2-4, with D possibly TRBD2 on 5 matching bases. Germline V gene lookup returns CDR1 SGHTS and CDR2 YDEGEE. The CDR3 has 16 amino acids. In nucleotides, the CDR3 is TGTGCCAGCAGCTTGGCATTGATTCTAGCCCAAAACATTCAGTACTTC. This translates into CASSLALILAQNIQYF.

This clonotype came up many times. V usage is TRBV19 and J usage is TRBJ2-3; no definite D call. The CDR3 is made up of 11 amino acids. V shed 8 bases and J shed 8 bases, with 11 bases lying between them. The germline gives CDR1 LNHDA, CDR2 SQIVND (reference sequence). CDR3 loop: CASSSGITQYF. The CDR3 DNA reads as TGTGCCAGTTCATCTGGGATTACGCAGTATTTT.

The genes are TRBV20-1 and TRBJ1-4; 9 bases map to TRBD1. The CDR3 runs to 12 residues. Germline CDR1 DFQATT, CDR2 SNEGSKA (reference sequence). The V gene end was trimmed by 5 bases and the J gene end by 7 bases; junction bases not matched to a gene: 2. The CDR3 DNA reads as TGCAGTGCTTCACAGGGGGCTGAAAAACTGTTTTTT. Protein sequence: CSASQGAEKLFF.

This chain connects TRBV29-1 to TRBJ1-2; 7 bases fit TRBD1. With 6 bases clipped from V and 4 bases from J, the junction kept 8 bases outside the gene matches. Looked up from germline, CDR1 is SQVTM and CDR2 is ANQGSEA. The CDR3 is 13 amino acids. The CDR3 loop reads CSVPTGTFYGYTF. Written as DNA, the CDR3 is TGCAGCGTCCCGACAGGGACCTTCTATGGCTACACCTTC.

This clonotype has at least ten counts. The V call is TRBV18, the J call TRBJ2-7; 9 bases are shared with TRBD1. V was clipped by 3 bases and J by 2 bases; unmatched bases: 5. In germline, CDR1 is KGHSH, CDR2 LQKENI. The CDR3 length is 15 residues. CDR3 DNA sequence: TGTGCCAGCTCACCGCAGGGGACAGGGACCTACGAGCAGTACTTC. Its translation is CASSPQGTGTYEQYF.

This clonotype was observed a handful of times. J is TRBJ2-1 and V is TRBV20-1, with D perhaps TRBD2 (6 bases). Germline lookup yields CDR1 DFQATT and CDR2 SNEGSKA (reference sequence). The CDR3 extends over 15 amino acids. V was pared by 1 base and J by 9 bases, with 19 bases between. The CDR3 nucleotides read TGCAGTGCTAGAGTAAGGAGGGGCGGTTCATTTGAGCAGTTCTTC. As protein: CSARVRRGGSFEQFF.

Only a few counts were recorded for this clonotype. This chain uses TRBV19 with TRBJ2-7; 8 bases align to TRBD1. The CDR3 contains 12 residues. V lost 9 bases to trimming and J lost 0 bases; unmatched junction nucleotides: 1. From germline, CDR1 is LNHDA and CDR2 SQIVND (reference sequence). CDR3: CARGQGSYEQYF. For the CDR3, the DNA is TGTGCCAGAGGACAGGGCTCCTACGAGCAGTACTTC.

This clonotype was observed many times. This chain uses TRBV12-3 or TRBV12-4 with TRBJ2-1; D remains unclear. V lost 3 bases to trimming and J lost 5 bases, with 11 bases between them. The CDR3 length is 14 residues. The CDR3 loop reads CASSFLGKNNEQFF. CDR3 sequence (DNA): TGTGCCAGCAGTTTCTTAGGAAAGAACAATGAGCAGTTCTTC.

This clonotype was counted at least ten times. This chain links TRBV11-2 with TRBJ2-2; TRBD2 matches 8 bases. Germline-derived CDR1 and CDR2 are SGHAT and FQNNGV. V dropped 5 bases and J dropped 6; count of bases not matched to a gene: 5. This CDR3 is 14 amino acids long. The CDR3 nucleotides read TGTGCCAGCAGCCCCGGACTAGCTCCCGGGGAGCTGTTTTTT. It specifies CASSPGLAPGELFF.

In its sample, this clonotype was seen many times. The chain uses TRBV29-1 and TRBJ1-2; no reliable D call. The germline V gene has CDR1 SQVTM and CDR2 ANQGSEA. The CDR3 loop spans 12 amino acids. Trimming removed 4 bases from V and 2 bases from J, with 8 bases in between. The CDR3 DNA is TGCAGCGTTGCTATGGACAACTATGGCTACACCTTC. Translating gives CSVAMDNYGYTF.

This clonotype showed up just a few times. The chain links TRBV5-4 to TRBJ2-3, with TRBD2 matching 7 bases. Germline lookup yields CDR1 SGHNT and CDR2 YYREEE (reference sequence). This CDR3 comprises 15 residues. V shed 4 bases, J shed 4 bases, and the junction held 9 bases outside the gene matches. The CDR3 region is CASSGGVRVSDTQYF. For the CDR3, the DNA is TGTGCCAGCAGCGGGGGGGTTCGGGTCTCAGATACGCAGTATTTT.

In the case of this clonotype: Compared with germline, one end of the junction differs, possibly owing to a read error. The genes are TRBV2 and TRBJ2-5, with 9 bases aligning to TRBD1. From germline, CDR1 is SNHLY and CDR2 FYNNEI. The CDR3 runs 16 residues. CDR3 loop: CASGELTGGNQETQYF. The CDR3 DNA sequence: TGTGCCAGCGGTGAATTGACAGGGGGTAACCAAGAGACCCAGTACTTC.

This clonotype was counted only a few times. The rearrangement joins TRBV25-1 to TRBJ2-6; 11 positions match TRBD1. The CDR3 covers 21 residues. Per germline, CDR1 MGHDK and CDR2 SYGVNS. The junction had 16 bases not matched to a gene; V was cut back by 4 bases and J by 2 bases. CDR3: CASSAIPGQGDLGAGANVLTF. The CDR3 DNA is TGTGCCAGCAGTGCGATTCCGGGACAGGGGGACCTAGGCGCTGGGGCCAACGTCCTGACTTTC.

The CDR3 nucleotides are TGTGCCAGTAGTCCCGACAGGGGTGGCACAGATACGCAGTATTTT. Translation: CASSPDRGGTDTQYF. The chain employs TRBV19 and TRBJ2-3; 8 positions agree with TRBD1. CDR3 length equals 15 residues. Trimming cost V 5 bases and J 1 base; bases outside gene matches: 5. Germline assignment: CDR1 LNHDA and CDR2 SQIVND (reference sequence).

This clonotype was picked up a small number of times. The gene calls are TRBV19 and TRBJ2-7; 10 nucleotides align to TRBD2. J was trimmed by 2 bases and V by 6 bases; bases with no gene match: 4. The length of the CDR3 is 14 residues. Germline V gene sequence: CDR1 LNHDA, CDR2 SQIVND (reference sequence). The CDR3 DNA sequence: TGTGCCAGTAGGACTAGCGGGTTTCCCTACGAGCAGTACTTC. As protein: CASRTSGFPYEQYF.

This clonotype showed up many times. The chain links TRBV7-2 to TRBJ2-5; D not resolved. The CDR3 runs to 13 residues. Germline CDR1 and CDR2: SGHTA and FQGNSA. The V end was cut by 4 bases, the J end by 1 base, with 7 bases between. This CDR3 reads CASSSGPQETQYF. CDR3 bases: TGTGCCAGCAGCTCCGGGCCCCAAGAGACCCAGTACTTC.

This clonotype turned up a few times. The J gene is TRBJ1-1, the V gene TRBV20-1; 7 nucleotides line up with TRBD1. The CDR3 totals 12 residues. Per germline, CDR1 DFQATT and CDR2 SNEGSKA (reference sequence). The CDR3 DNA reads TGCCGGGGCCAGGGGGATATTACTGAAGCTTTCTTT. It yields the protein CRGQGDITEAFF.

There are many counts of this clonotype. This chain connects TRBV7-2 to TRBJ1-5; no definite D call. Germline-derived CDR1 and CDR2 are SGHTA and FQGNSA. The CDR3 runs 13 residues. The V end was cut by 2 bases, the J end by 2 bases, with 4 bases between. The CDR3 sequence: CASSLRGNQPQHF. The CDR3 bases are TGTGCCAGCAGCTTAAGGGGCAATCAGCCCCAGCATTTT.

This clonotype appeared a single time. This sequence joins TRBV5-5 and TRBJ2-5, with TRBD2 matching over 10 bases. The germline CDR1 and CDR2 sequences are SGHKS and YYEKEE (reference sequence). The CDR3 contains 16 residues. Trimming removed 3 bases from V and 5 bases from J; junction bases left unmatched: 10. CDR3 nucleotides: TGTGCCAGCAGCTCCCGACTAGCGGGCGGAAGGGAGACCCAGTACTTC. Protein product: CASSSRLAGGRETQYF.

The gene calls are TRBV15 and TRBJ1-1; D remains ambiguous. The CDR3 has 14 amino acids. Looked up from germline, CDR1 is LNHNV and CDR2 is YYDKDF (reference sequence). V was clipped by 0 bases and J by 4 bases, with 9 bases between them. The CDR3 region has the DNA TGTGCCACCAGCAGAGATGGGTGGGGCACTGAAGCTTTCTTT. Encoded protein: CATSRDGWGTEAFF.